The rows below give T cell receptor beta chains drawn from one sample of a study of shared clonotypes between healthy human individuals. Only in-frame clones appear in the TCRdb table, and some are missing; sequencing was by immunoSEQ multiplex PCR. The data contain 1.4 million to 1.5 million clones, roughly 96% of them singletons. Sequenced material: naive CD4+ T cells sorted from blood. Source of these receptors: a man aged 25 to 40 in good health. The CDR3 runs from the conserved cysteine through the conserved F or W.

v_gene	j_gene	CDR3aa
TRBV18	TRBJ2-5	CASSLSLSSETQYF
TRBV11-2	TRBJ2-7	CASSWQTYLEQYF
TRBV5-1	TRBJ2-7	CASRVLTGGASEQYF
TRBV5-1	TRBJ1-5	CASSSTGDQPQHF
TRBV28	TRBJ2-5	CASSFASGVETQYF
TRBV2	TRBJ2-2	CASSSRGAESGELFF
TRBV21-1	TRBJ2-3	CAQNHISSTDTQYF
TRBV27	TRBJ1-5	CASSLSPGGGNQPQHF
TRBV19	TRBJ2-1	CASSPPAGTSYNEQFF
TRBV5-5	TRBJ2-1	CASSRDRVEQFF
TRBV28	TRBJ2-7	CASSVTSGSYEQYF
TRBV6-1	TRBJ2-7	CANSPGLSLSEQYF
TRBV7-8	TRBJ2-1	CASSGVEGWTYNEQFF
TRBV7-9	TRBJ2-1	CASSKDSGFVYNEQFF
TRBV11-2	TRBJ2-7	CASSLRGDSPYEQYF
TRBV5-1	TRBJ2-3	CASSSVIATDTQYF
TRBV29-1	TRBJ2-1	CSVEDLRKSINEQFF
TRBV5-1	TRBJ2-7	CASSQTSGAYEQYF
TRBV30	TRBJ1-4	CAWSAREKLFF
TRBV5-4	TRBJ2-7	CASSPPGGNEQYF
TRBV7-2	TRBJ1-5	CASSYTGSGNQPQHF
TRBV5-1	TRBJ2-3	CASSPEGASRTDTQYF
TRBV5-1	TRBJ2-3	CASSFGGGGDTQYF
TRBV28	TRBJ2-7	CASKLAGTGQGYEQYF
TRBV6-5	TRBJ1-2	CASSYSSWGDFYGYTF
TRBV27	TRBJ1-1	CASIGGTALGTEAFF
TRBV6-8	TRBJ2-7	CASSNKNRDFYEQYF
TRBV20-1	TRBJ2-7	CSARSTEQYF
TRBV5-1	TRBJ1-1	CASSLEAYNVEAFF
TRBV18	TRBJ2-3	CASSPYRSGTSTDTQYF
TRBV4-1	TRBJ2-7	CASSLIAGEGYEQYF